Listed here are 21 T cell receptor beta chains from one sample, sequenced in a study of T cell repertoires in cytomegalovirus infection (dated by TCRdb to about 2019). Read against the paper, the sample's treatment or condition label means: in vitro stimulation with specific CMV peptide epitopes to enrich CMV-specific T cells. The sequencer listed for this sample is Illumina HiSeq 1500. TCRdb reran the public reads through fastp at Q25 and MiXCR, keeping productive beta chains. Merged by CDR3 protein, the rows form single entries marked with the most common genes and DNA. Within this sample are some 560,000 distinct CDR3 sequences, with roughly 42% of them counted one time only. The ten largest make up 40% to 60% of the sample. These receptors have no identified antigens. Sequenced here: cultured PBMCs, sampled from culture after CMV antigen stimulation. The receptors shown here come from a human donor in good health (CMV status not recorded). Some clones in this sample may be carry-over from other donors' samples.

The V call is TRBV27, the J call TRBJ1-5; D remains ambiguous. The CDR3 runs 14 residues. In germline, CDR1 is MNHEY, CDR2 SMNVEV (reference sequence). V shed 5 bases and J shed 4 bases, with 12 bases lying between them. The CDR3 reads CASSPRRENQPQHF. In nucleotides, the CDR3 is TGTGCCAGCAGTCCACGACGGGAAAATCAGCCCCAGCATTTT.

This chain connects TRBV7-4 to TRBJ2-5, with 9 positions matching TRBD1. Germline V gene lookup returns CDR1 SGHVT and CDR2 SQSDAQ. V lost 6 bases to trimming and J lost 5 bases; unmatched junction nucleotides: 7. This CDR3 region has 14 residues. This CDR3 is CASSRQGEIETQYF. The CDR3 coding sequence is TGTGCCAGCAGTCGACAGGGGGAGATTGAGACCCAGTACTTC. The variable domain in full, with the rest retrieved from reference TRBV7-4 and TRBJ2-5, is GAGVSQSPRYKVAKRGRDVALRCDSISGHVTLYWYRQTLGQGSEVLTYSQSDAQRDKSGRPSGRFSAERPERSVSTLKIQRTEQGDSAVYLCASSRQGEIETQYFGPGTRLLVL.

The chain has TRBV7-2 and TRBJ1-4; D ambiguous. CDR1 and CDR2 from the germline V gene are SGHTA and FQGNSA. This CDR3 has 14 amino acids. Between the trimmed V and J ends, which lost 5 bases and 0 bases, there was a span of 7 bases. The CDR3: CASSASSTNEKLFF. For the CDR3, the DNA is TGTGCCAGCAGCGCCTCCTCAACTAATGAAAAACTGTTTTTT.

The chain joins TRBV5-4 to TRBJ2-5; 13 nucleotides line up with TRBD2. This CDR3 has 17 amino acids. J lost 6 bases, V lost 2 bases, and 10 bases had no gene match. Germline-derived CDR1 and CDR2 are SGHNT and YYREEE (reference sequence). CDR3 DNA: TGTGCCAGCAGCTTCGGAGGGCGGACTAGCGGGGGACAGACCCAGTACTTC. Translation gives CASSFGGRTSGGQTQYF. The variable domain in full, with the rest retrieved from reference TRBV5-4 and TRBJ2-5, is ETGVTQSPTHLIKTRGQQVTLRCSSQSGHNTVSWYQQALGQGPQFIFQYYREEENGRGNFPPRFSGLQFPNYSSELNVNALELDDSALYLCASSFGGRTSGGQTQYFGPGTRLLVL.

On this clonotype itself: The junction and the germline gene differ at one end; a read error may be behind it. This chain connects TRBV7-2 to TRBJ1-6; TRBD1 matches 9 bases. The CDR3 covers 17 residues. Germline loops: CDR1 SGHTA, CDR2 FQGNSA. The CDR3 loop is CPSSLDRGSTRNSPLHF. The DNA for the CDR3 is TGTCCCAGCAGCCTAGACAGGGGGTCGACTCGGAATTCACCCCTCCACTTT.

The V call is TRBV6-1, the J call TRBJ2-3; TRBD2 agrees at 12 bases. CDR1 MNHNS and CDR2 SASEGT come from the germline V gene. J lost 1 base, V lost 11 bases, and 4 bases had no gene match. The CDR3 loop spans 14 amino acids. CDR3: CAARTSGGTDTQYF. The CDR3 DNA reads as TGTGCCGCTAGGACTAGCGGGGGCACAGATACGCAGTATTTT.

The chain employs TRBV2 and TRBJ2-2; 7 nucleotides line up with TRBD1. Losses at the gene ends were 6 bases for V and 5 bases for J; bases not matched to a gene: 6. Looked up from germline, CDR1 is SNHLY and CDR2 is FYNNEI. The length of the CDR3 is 14 residues. The CDR3 protein is CASSPGQQTGELFF. The CDR3 nucleotides read TGTGCCAGCAGCCCGGGACAGCAAACCGGGGAGCTGTTTTTT.

This clonotype was found a few times. V usage is TRBV7-6 and J usage is TRBJ2-1; the D gene is possibly TRBD2 (6 bases). The V end was cut by 1 base, the J end by 9 bases, with 13 bases between. Germline values: CDR1 SGHVS, CDR2 FNYEAQ. This CDR3 spans 14 amino acids. CDR3 in amino acids: CASSLGVGAGEQFF. In DNA form, the CDR3 reads TGTGCCAGCAGCTTAGGGGTGGGAGCGGGTGAGCAGTTCTTC. Combining the CDR3 with reference TRBV7-6 and TRBJ2-1 gives the whole variable domain GAGVSQSPRYKVTKRGQDVALRCDPISGHVSLYWYRQALGQGPEFLTYFNYEAQQDKSGLPNDRFSAERPEGSISTLTIQRTEQRDSAMYRCASSLGVGAGEQFFGPGTRLTVL.

The sample holds a few counts of this clonotype. The chain is built from TRBV7-8 and TRBJ1-2; a weak D match, TRBD1 (5 bases). Per germline, CDR1 SGHVS and CDR2 FQNEAQ. The CDR3 has 16 amino acids. V was pared by 5 bases and J by 0 bases, with 16 bases between. The CDR3 DNA reads TGTGCCAGCAGCCCAACTCCGACAGTTACTAACTATGGCTACACCTTC. It yields the protein CASSPTPTVTNYGYTF.

The chain joins TRBV7-6 to TRBJ2-7; D is unclear. This CDR3 contains 14 residues. Germline-derived CDR1 and CDR2 are SGHVS and FNYEAQ. With 7 bases removed from V and 0 bases from J, the gap between germline ends came to 13 bases. CDR3 region: CASMKEIRSYEQYF. The CDR3 region has the DNA TGTGCCAGCATGAAGGAGATCCGCTCCTACGAGCAGTACTTC.

This clonotype showed up just a few times. This rearrangement joins TRBV27 to TRBJ1-2; TRBD1 matches at 8 bases. CDR3 size: 12 residues. Trimming cost V 8 bases and J 5 bases; bases outside gene matches: 4. CDR1 and CDR2 (germline): MNHEY, SMNVEV (reference sequence). CDR3 sequence (DNA): TGTGCCAGCCGGGACAGGACATATGGCTACACCTTC. Protein: CASRDRTYGYTF.

The chain recombines TRBV6-1 with TRBJ2-7; tentatively, D is TRBD2 (6 bases). Germline CDR1 MNHNS, CDR2 SASEGT. Trimming took 1 base from V and 4 from J, leaving 11 bases between them. This CDR3 has 14 residues. CDR3 nucleotide sequence: TGTGCCAGCAGTGAAGTATTAGGAGGGTACGAGCAGTACTTC. It specifies CASSEVLGGYEQYF.

J is TRBJ1-1 and V is TRBV4-1, with no clear D. Germline V gene sequence: CDR1 MGHRA, CDR2 YSYEKL. The V gene lost 0 bases and the J gene lost 4 bases, with 12 bases spanning the gap. The CDR3 loop spans 15 amino acids. Written as DNA, the CDR3 is TGCGCCAGCAGCCAAGAGTCCCTCGGGAGCACTGAAGCTTTCTTT. Amino acid sequence: CASSQESLGSTEAFF.

This clonotype was observed a handful of times. The J gene is TRBJ2-3, the V gene TRBV6-1; 9 positions match TRBD1. Germline CDR1 is MNHNS and CDR2 is SASEGT. Trimming removed 6 bases from V and 3 bases from J; junction bases left unmatched: 7. The CDR3 covers 15 residues. The CDR3 reads CASSYAGQGTDTQYF. DNA for the CDR3: TGTGCCAGCAGCTATGCGGGACAGGGTACAGATACGCAGTATTTT.

This clonotype was recorded a few times. The CDR3 loop is CASSPRLAGGVTDTQYF. The CDR3 DNA reads as TGTGCCAGCAGCCCCAGACTAGCGGGGGGGGTCACAGATACGCAGTATTTT. This sequence joins TRBV7-2 and TRBJ2-3; TRBD2 matches at 14 bases. V gave up 5 bases and J gave up 2 bases; unmatched junction bases: 6. CDR1 is SGHTA and CDR2 is FQGNSA in the germline V gene. The CDR3 is 17 residues long.

This clonotype was counted between two and nine times. This chain uses TRBV4-1 with TRBJ2-1, with 8 positions matching TRBD2. CDR3 size: 15 residues. From germline, CDR1 is MGHRA and CDR2 YSYEKL. V lost 4 bases to trimming and J lost 5 bases; unmatched junction nucleotides: 7. The CDR3 sequence: CASSRGLAPNNEQFF. For the CDR3, the DNA is TGCGCCAGCAGCCGAGGACTAGCCCCAAACAATGAGCAGTTCTTC.

The chain joins TRBV5-4 to TRBJ2-7; 10 bases agree with TRBD2. The CDR3 totals 15 residues. The V and J ends lost 3 bases and 3 bases, in that order; junction bases with no gene match: 6. The germline CDR1 and CDR2 sequences are SGHNT and YYREEE (reference sequence). CDR3: CASSYKASGSYEQYF. The CDR3 DNA is TGTGCCAGCAGCTATAAGGCTAGCGGGAGCTACGAGCAGTACTTC.

The chain carries TRBV7-6 and TRBJ2-7, with 7 bases aligning to TRBD1. This CDR3 comprises 15 residues. Trimming removed 5 bases from V and 6 bases from J; junction bases left unmatched: 13. In germline, CDR1 is SGHVS, CDR2 FNYEAQ. CDR3: CASSIDRDEAREQYF. The CDR3 nucleotides read TGTGCCAGCAGCATCGACAGGGATGAGGCACGCGAGCAGTACTTC.

The rearrangement joins TRBV19 to TRBJ2-1, with 15 positions matching TRBD2. Per the germline V gene, CDR1 is LNHDA and CDR2 is SQIVND (reference sequence). This CDR3 is 19 amino acids long. Trimming cost V 6 bases and J 0 bases; bases outside gene matches: 9. The CDR3, as DNA: TGTGCCAGTAGCGCGGGACTAGCGGGAGGATTAAGCTCCTACAATGAGCAGTTCTTC. Protein sequence: CASSAGLAGGLSSYNEQFF. The variable domain in full, with the rest retrieved from reference TRBV19 and TRBJ2-1, is DGGITQSPKYLFRKEGQNVTLSCEQNLNHDAMYWYRQDPGQGLRLIYYSQIVNDFQKGDIAEGYSVSREKKESFPLTVTSAQKNPTAFYLCASSAGLAGGLSSYNEQFFGPGTRLTVL.

V and J are TRBV7-2 and TRBJ2-1; D is uncertain. The CDR3 is made up of 14 amino acids. CDR1 is SGHTA, CDR2 FQGNSA, per germline. V was shortened by 0 bases and J by 4 bases, with 7 bases between the two germline ends. CDR3 residues: CASSLAPQYNEQFF. In nucleotides, the CDR3 is TGTGCCAGCAGCTTAGCCCCTCAATACAATGAGCAGTTCTTC.

The V gene is TRBV11-2, the J gene TRBJ2-7; 12 bases fit TRBD2. Trimming took 6 bases from V and 1 from J; bases not matched to a gene: 7. The CDR3 totals 16 residues. Per the germline V gene, CDR1 is SGHAT and CDR2 is FQNNGV. The CDR3 here is CASRTKTSGSSYEQYF. The CDR3 DNA is TGTGCCAGCAGAACTAAGACTAGCGGGAGTTCCTACGAGCAGTACTTC.